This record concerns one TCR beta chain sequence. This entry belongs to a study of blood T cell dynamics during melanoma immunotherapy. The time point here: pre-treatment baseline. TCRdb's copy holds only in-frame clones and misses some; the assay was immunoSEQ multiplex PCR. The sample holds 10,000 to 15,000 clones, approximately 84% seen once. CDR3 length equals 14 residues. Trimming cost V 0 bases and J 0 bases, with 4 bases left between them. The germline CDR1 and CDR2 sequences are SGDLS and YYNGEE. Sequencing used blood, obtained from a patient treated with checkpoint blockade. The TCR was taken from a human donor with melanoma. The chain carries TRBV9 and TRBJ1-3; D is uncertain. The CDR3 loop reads CASSVASSGNTIYF. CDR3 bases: TGTGCCAGCAGCGTAGCTAGCTCTGGAAACACCATATATTTT.